These 24 T cell receptor beta chains came from one sample sequenced in a study of blood T cell repertoires in COVID-19. Method: immunoSEQ multiplex PCR; TCRdb's copy keeps in-frame clones and lacks some. In the table there are fewer than 200,000 clones, about 90% of which are singletons. The sequenced sample consisted of PBMCs or T cells enriched from blood (not recorded which). The source is a human donor with acute COVID-19. The donor label of this sample is uncertain.

CDR3 protein: CASRLGGGASTDTQYF. For the CDR3, the DNA is TGTGCCAGCAGGTTAGGAGGGGGCGCGAGCACAGATACGCAGTATTTT. The V gene is TRBV7-3, the J gene TRBJ2-3; D perhaps matches TRBD1 (7 bases). Germline CDR1 SGHTA, CDR2 FQGTGA. Deletions cut 6 bases from V and 0 bases from J, with 16 bases between. The length of the CDR3 is 16 residues.

The chain combines TRBV5-6 with TRBJ1-2, with 7 nucleotides matching TRBD1. The CDR3 runs to 13 residues. Germline CDR1 reads SGHDT; CDR2 reads YYEEEE. The ends lost 3 bases at V and 7 bases at J; junction bases unmatched: 6. In DNA, the CDR3 is TGTGCCAGCAGCTCGTCTTACAGGGGTGGCTACACCTTC. Its translation is CASSSSYRGGYTF.

The chain joins TRBV10-3 to TRBJ2-7; 11 nucleotides line up with TRBD2. The CDR3 is 13 residues long. After removal of 7 bases from V and 3 bases from J, the junction contained 2 bases not matched to a gene. Germline CDR1 ENHRY, CDR2 SYGVKD. The chain's CDR3 is CAITSGGLYEQYF. CDR3 sequence (DNA): TGTGCCATCACTAGCGGGGGGCTCTACGAGCAGTACTTC.

The chain joins TRBV7-3 to TRBJ2-7, with a weak D call TRBD1 (6 bases). This CDR3 is 11 amino acids long. Looked up from germline, CDR1 is SGHTA and CDR2 is FQGTGA. With 4 bases removed from V and 12 bases from J, the gap between germline ends came to 13 bases. CDR3 loop: CASSSGQSTYF. The CDR3 bases are TGTGCCAGCAGCTCCGGACAGTCCACGTACTTC.

The V and J genes are TRBV7-9 and TRBJ2-3, with D possibly TRBD2 on 5 matching bases. The CDR3 has 16 amino acids. The germline CDR1 and CDR2 sequences are SEHNR and FQNEAQ (reference sequence). Deletions cut 2 bases from V and 1 base from J, with 13 bases between. The CDR3 loop reads CASSLLTGSGTDTQYF. CDR3 DNA: TGTGCCAGCAGCTTATTAACGGGGTCGGGCACAGATACGCAGTATTTT.

The J gene is TRBJ2-1, the V gene TRBV9; the match to TRBD1 covers 9 bases. With 3 bases clipped from V and 2 bases from J, the junction kept 9 bases outside the gene matches. CDR1 and CDR2 from the germline V gene are SGDLS and YYNGEE. The length of the CDR3 is 17 residues. Here the CDR3 reads CASSARDRAFTYNEQFF. In DNA, the CDR3 is TGTGCCAGCAGCGCACGGGACAGGGCGTTCACCTACAATGAGCAGTTCTTC.

The rearrangement uses TRBV24-1 and TRBJ2-3; possibly TRBD2 for D (7 bases). The CDR3 has 17 amino acids. Trimming shortened V by 3 bases and J by 3 bases, and 18 bases separated the two germline ends. Looked up from germline, CDR1 is KGHDR and CDR2 is SFDVKD. CDR3: CATSDSKGGGTTDTQYF. CDR3 nucleotide sequence: TGTGCCACCAGTGATAGCAAAGGGGGGGGCACGACAGATACGCAGTATTTT.

This clone showed up just once. J is TRBJ1-5 and V is TRBV4-1, with 9 bases lining up with TRBD1. The CDR3 totals 19 residues. The V segment lost 0 bases and the J segment 5 bases; nucleotides outside the gene matches: 14. The germline V gene encodes CDR1 MGHRA and CDR2 YSYEKL. CDR3 sequence reads: CASSQDPGQGFSDYQPQHF. CDR3 bases: TGCGCCAGCAGCCAAGATCCGGGACAGGGCTTTTCGGACTATCAGCCCCAGCATTTT.

This chain links TRBV27 with TRBJ2-7; 8 bases are a match to TRBD1. The V segment lost 6 bases and the J segment 5 bases; nucleotides outside the gene matches: 6. CDR1 and CDR2 (germline): MNHEY, SMNVEV (reference sequence). The CDR3 is made up of 13 amino acids. The CDR3 nucleotides are TGTGCCAGCAGCAGACAGGGGATGAACGAGCAGTACTTC. Translating gives CASSRQGMNEQYF.

The rearrangement links TRBV2 to TRBJ2-7; the D gene is possibly TRBD1 (6 bases). The CDR3 is 13 amino acids. The V end was cut by 7 bases, the J end by 6 bases, with 16 bases between. Germline assignment: CDR1 SNHLY and CDR2 FYNNEI. The chain's CDR3 is CASKRTDPSEQYF. CDR3 DNA sequence: TGTGCCAGCAAGCGGACAGACCCTTCCGAGCAGTACTTC. The full variable domain, completed using reference TRBV2 and TRBJ2-7, is EPEVTQTPSHQVTQMGQEVILRCVPISNHLYFYWYRQILGQKVEFLVSFYNNEISEKSEIFDDQFSVERPDGSNFTLKIRSTKLEDSAMYFCASKRTDPSEQYFGPGTRLTVT.

The chain employs TRBV30 and TRBJ1-1; a possible D gene is TRBD1 (5 bases). The ends were cut back, 4 bases at V and 6 bases at J, with 12 bases in the middle. Germline CDR1 and CDR2: GTSNPN and SVGIG (reference sequence). CDR3 length: 12 residues. The CDR3 here is CAWTGLTSEAFF. The CDR3 DNA is TGTGCCTGGACAGGGCTTACTTCTGAAGCTTTCTTT.

The V gene is TRBV27, the J gene TRBJ2-2; D gene unclear. Deletions cut 7 bases from V and 5 bases from J, with 11 bases between. Germline V lookup: CDR1 MNHEY, CDR2 SMNVEV (reference sequence). The CDR3 contains 13 residues. CDR3 in DNA: TGTGCCAGCACCCCCTCCCCGACCGGGGAGCTGTTTTTT. Translation: CASTPSPTGELFF.

V and J are TRBV7-3 and TRBJ2-5, with D possibly being TRBD2 (6 bases). This CDR3 comprises 13 residues. The germline V and J ends were trimmed by 5 bases and 1 base, with 8 bases remaining between them. Germline lookup yields CDR1 SGHTA and CDR2 FQGTGA. CDR3 sequence: CASSRDFQETQYF. The CDR3 region has the DNA TGTGCCAGCAGCAGGGACTTCCAAGAGACCCAGTACTTC.

Only one count was recorded for this clone. The chain combines TRBV7-9 with TRBJ2-5; D is possibly TRBD2 (7 bases). The CDR3 is 16 residues long. Germline lookup yields CDR1 SEHNR and CDR2 FQNEAQ (reference sequence). The V end was cut by 1 base, the J end by 2 bases, with 14 bases between. CDR3: CASSLGVGGRQETQYF. Written as DNA, the CDR3 is TGTGCCAGCAGCTTAGGGGTCGGGGGGCGACAAGAGACCCAGTACTTC.

Turning to this clone: Germline is not matched at one junction end, which may reflect a read error. The chain uses TRBV5-1 and TRBJ2-2, with 16 nucleotides matching TRBD2. In germline, CDR1 is SGHRS, CDR2 YFSETQ. CDR3 size: 19 residues. The CDR3 here is CARSLLGTSGGADTGELFF. As DNA, the CDR3 is TGCGCCCGCAGCTTATTGGGGACTAGCGGGGGGGCCGACACCGGGGAGCTGTTTTTT. Combining the CDR3 with reference TRBV5-1 and TRBJ2-2 gives the whole variable domain KAGVTQTPRYLIKTRGQQVTLSCSPISGHRSVSWYQQTPGQGLQFLFEYFSETQRNKGNFPGRFSGRQFSNSRSEMNVSTLELGDSALYLCARSLLGTSGGADTGELFFGEGSRLTVL.

The chain carries TRBV18 and TRBJ2-7, with 9 bases aligning to TRBD1. Germline V gene sequence: CDR1 KGHSH, CDR2 LQKENI. The V segment lost 5 bases and the J segment 3 bases; nucleotides outside the gene matches: 5. There are 14 residues in the CDR3. CDR3 nucleotides: TGTGCCAGCTCATCTACGGGACAGGGCTACGAGCAGTACTTC. Protein product: CASSSTGQGYEQYF.

As DNA, the CDR3 is TGCGCCAGCAGCCGGCAGGGGAACACCGGGGAGCTGTTTTTT. Amino acids: CASSRQGNTGELFF. The rearrangement links TRBV4-1 to TRBJ2-2; perhaps TRBD1 as D (5 bases). From germline, CDR1 is MGHRA and CDR2 YSYEKL. The V and J ends lost 4 bases and 1 base respectively, with 7 bases between them. The CDR3 totals 14 residues.

In nucleotides, the CDR3 is TGTGCCAGTACCGGGACTGGGAGTTACGAGCAGTACTTC. It translates to CASTGTGSYEQYF. The chain joins TRBV2 to TRBJ2-7, with D maybe TRBD2 (6 bases). Germline V gene lookup returns CDR1 SNHLY and CDR2 FYNNEI. The CDR3 has 13 residues. The V end lost 9 bases, the J end lost 4 bases, and 16 bases lay between the germline ends. Full variable domain (rest looked up from reference TRBV2 and TRBJ2-7): EPEVTQTPSHQVTQMGQEVILRCVPISNHLYFYWYRQILGQKVEFLVSFYNNEISEKSEIFDDQFSVERPDGSNFTLKIRSTKLEDSAMYFCASTGTGSYEQYFGPGTRLTVT.

The chain links TRBV15 to TRBJ1-4, with 7 positions matching TRBD1. The V and J ends lost 2 bases and 5 bases, in that order; junction bases with no gene match: 2. The CDR3 is 14 residues long. Germline CDR1 reads LNHNV; CDR2 reads YYDKDF (reference sequence). CDR3 in DNA: TGTGCCACCAGCAGAAGGGGGCAGAATGAAAAACTGTTTTTT. This gives the protein CATSRRGQNEKLFF.

This clone was seen a handful of times. The CDR3 loop is CATSLDRDRAYTF. CDR3 in DNA: TGTGCCACCAGCCTAGACAGGGATCGCGCCTACACCTTC. This chain uses TRBV15 with TRBJ1-2; 7 nucleotides agree with TRBD1. Germline-derived CDR1 and CDR2 are LNHNV and YYDKDF (reference sequence). J lost 10 bases, V lost 5 bases, and 10 bases had no gene match. The CDR3 contains 13 residues.

This chain joins TRBV6-5 and TRBJ2-1; the match to TRBD1 covers 9 bases. The CDR3 covers 14 residues. In germline, CDR1 is MNHEY, CDR2 SVGAGI. After removal of 6 bases from V and 8 bases from J, the junction contained 8 bases not matched to a gene. This CDR3 is CASSPGTGSDEQFF. The CDR3 DNA reads as TGTGCCAGCAGCCCCGGGACAGGGAGCGATGAGCAGTTCTTC.

The V gene is TRBV30, the J gene TRBJ1-1; 11 positions match TRBD1. The CDR3 has 20 amino acids. Germline V gives CDR1 GTSNPN, CDR2 SVGIG (reference sequence). The ends lost 4 bases at V and 0 bases at J; junction bases unmatched: 19. As DNA, the CDR3 is TGTGCCTGGAAGGGATGGGCGGACAGGGGGCTACCTTTCATGAACACTGAAGCTTTCTTT. It specifies CAWKGWADRGLPFMNTEAFF.

V usage is TRBV2 and J usage is TRBJ1-2, with no clear D. The CDR3 runs 15 residues. Germline CDR1 reads SNHLY; CDR2 reads FYNNEI. V shed 6 bases and J shed 1 base, with 15 bases lying between them. This chain's CDR3 is CASSPRGVHNYGYTF. The CDR3 DNA reads TGTGCCAGCAGCCCCCGCGGGGTCCATAACTATGGCTACACCTTC.

The chain combines TRBV3-1 (or the pseudogene TRBV3-2) with TRBJ2-7, with TRBD1 matching 9 bases. The germline V gene encodes CDR1 LGHDT and CDR2 YNNKEL (reference sequence). The CDR3 totals 15 residues. Trimming took 1 base from V and 6 from J; bases not matched to a gene: 7. CDR3 protein: CASSQGGLDRGEQYF. CDR3 DNA: TGTGCCAGCAGCCAAGGGGGCCTGGACAGGGGCGAGCAGTACTTC.